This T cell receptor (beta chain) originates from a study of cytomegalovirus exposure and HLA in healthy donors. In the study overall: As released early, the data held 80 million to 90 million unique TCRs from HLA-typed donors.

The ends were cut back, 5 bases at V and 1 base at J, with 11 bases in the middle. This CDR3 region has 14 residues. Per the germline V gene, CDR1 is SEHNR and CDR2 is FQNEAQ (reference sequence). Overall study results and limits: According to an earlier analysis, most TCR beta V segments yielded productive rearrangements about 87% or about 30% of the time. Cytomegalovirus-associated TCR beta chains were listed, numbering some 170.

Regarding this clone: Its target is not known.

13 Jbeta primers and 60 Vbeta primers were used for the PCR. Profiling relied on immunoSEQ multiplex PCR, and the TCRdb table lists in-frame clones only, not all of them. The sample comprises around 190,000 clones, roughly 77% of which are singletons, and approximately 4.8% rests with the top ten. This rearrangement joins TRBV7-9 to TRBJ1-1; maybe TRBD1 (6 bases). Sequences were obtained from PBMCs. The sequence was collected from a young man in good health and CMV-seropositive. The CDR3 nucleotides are TGTGCCAGCAGCCAACAGGGCTGGAACACTGAAGCTTTCTTT. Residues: CASSQQGWNTEAFF. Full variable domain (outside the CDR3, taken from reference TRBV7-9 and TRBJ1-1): DTGVSQNPRHKITKRGQNVTFRCDPISEHNRLYWYRQTLGQGPEFLTYFQNEAQLEKSRLLSDRFSAERPKGSFSTLEIQRTEQGDSAMYLCASSQQGWNTEAFFGQGTRLTVV.